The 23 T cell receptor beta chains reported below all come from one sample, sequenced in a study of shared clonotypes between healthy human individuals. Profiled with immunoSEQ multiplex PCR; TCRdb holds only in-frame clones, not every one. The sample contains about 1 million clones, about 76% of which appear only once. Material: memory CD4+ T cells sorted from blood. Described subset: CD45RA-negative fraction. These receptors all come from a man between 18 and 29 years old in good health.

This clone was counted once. CDR3: CASSSAGDYEQYF. CDR3 bases: TGTGCCAGCAGTTCAGCGGGGGACTACGAGCAGTACTTC. This rearrangement joins TRBV28 to TRBJ2-7, with 8 bases aligning to TRBD2. The trim removed 4 bases at V and 3 bases at J, leaving 2 bases unmatched. CDR3 length: 13 amino acids. Germline values: CDR1 MDHEN, CDR2 SYDVKM.

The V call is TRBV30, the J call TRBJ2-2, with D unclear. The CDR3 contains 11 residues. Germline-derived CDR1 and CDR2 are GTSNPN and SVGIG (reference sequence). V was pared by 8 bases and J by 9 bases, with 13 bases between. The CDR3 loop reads CAGTTTWELFF. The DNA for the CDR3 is TGTGCCGGCACTACTACCTGGGAGCTGTTTTTT.

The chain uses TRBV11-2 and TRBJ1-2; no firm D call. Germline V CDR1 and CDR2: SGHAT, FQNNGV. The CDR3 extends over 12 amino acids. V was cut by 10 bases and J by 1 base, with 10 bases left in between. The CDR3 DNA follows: TGTGCCACTTCGGGAAGTAACTATGGCTACACCTTC. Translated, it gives CATSGSNYGYTF.

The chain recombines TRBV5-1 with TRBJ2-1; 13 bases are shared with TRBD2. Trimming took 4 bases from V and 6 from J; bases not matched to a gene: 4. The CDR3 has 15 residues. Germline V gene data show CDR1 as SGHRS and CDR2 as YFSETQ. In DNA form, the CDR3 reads TGCGCCAGCAGCCGGACTAGCGGGAGAAGCAATGAGCAGTTCTTC. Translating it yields CASSRTSGRSNEQFF. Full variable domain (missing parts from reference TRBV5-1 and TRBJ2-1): KAGVTQTPRYLIKTRGQQVTLSCSPISGHRSVSWYQQTPGQGLQFLFEYFSETQRNKGNFPGRFSGRQFSNSRSEMNVSTLELGDSALYLCASSRTSGRSNEQFFGPGTRLTVL.

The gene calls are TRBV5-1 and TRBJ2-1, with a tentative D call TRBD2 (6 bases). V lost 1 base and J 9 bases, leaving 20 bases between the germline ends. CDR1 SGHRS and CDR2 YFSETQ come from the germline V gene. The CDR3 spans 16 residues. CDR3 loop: CASSLIKFGGPGEQFF. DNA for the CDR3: TGCGCCAGCAGCTTGATCAAGTTTGGAGGGCCGGGTGAGCAGTTCTTC. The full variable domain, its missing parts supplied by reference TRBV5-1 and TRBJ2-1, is KAGVTQTPRYLIKTRGQQVTLSCSPISGHRSVSWYQQTPGQGLQFLFEYFSETQRNKGNFPGRFSGRQFSNSRSEMNVSTLELGDSALYLCASSLIKFGGPGEQFFGPGTRLTVL.

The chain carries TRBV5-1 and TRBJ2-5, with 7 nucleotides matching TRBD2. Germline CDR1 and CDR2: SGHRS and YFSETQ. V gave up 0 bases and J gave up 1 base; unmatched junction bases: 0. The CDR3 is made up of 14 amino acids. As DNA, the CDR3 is TGCGCCAGCAGCTTGGGGGAGGGCCAAGAGACCCAGTACTTC. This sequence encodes CASSLGEGQETQYF.

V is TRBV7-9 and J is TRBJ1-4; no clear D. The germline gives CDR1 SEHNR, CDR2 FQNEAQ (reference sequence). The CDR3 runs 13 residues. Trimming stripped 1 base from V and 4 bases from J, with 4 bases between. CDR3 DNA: TGTGCCAGCAGCTTAGATTATAATGAAAAACTGTTTTTT. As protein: CASSLDYNEKLFF.

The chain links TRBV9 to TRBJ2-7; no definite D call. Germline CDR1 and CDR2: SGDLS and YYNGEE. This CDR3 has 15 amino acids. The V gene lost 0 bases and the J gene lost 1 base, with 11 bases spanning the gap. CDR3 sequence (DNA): TGTGCCAGCAGCGTAGGAGACACGGCATCCTACGAGCAGTACTTC. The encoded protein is CASSVGDTASYEQYF.

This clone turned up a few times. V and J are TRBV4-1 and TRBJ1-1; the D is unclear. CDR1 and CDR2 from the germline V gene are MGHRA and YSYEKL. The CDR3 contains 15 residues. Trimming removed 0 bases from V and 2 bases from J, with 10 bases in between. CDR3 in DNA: TGCGCCAGCAGCCAAGATTTCCCTGCCAACACTGAAGCTTTCTTT. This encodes CASSQDFPANTEAFF.

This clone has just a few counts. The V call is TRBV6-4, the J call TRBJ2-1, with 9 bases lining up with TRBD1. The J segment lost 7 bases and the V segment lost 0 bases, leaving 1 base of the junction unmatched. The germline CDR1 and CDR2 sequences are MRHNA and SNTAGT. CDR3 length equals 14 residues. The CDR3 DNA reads TGTGCCAGCAGTGACTCGGACAGGGGTAATGAGCAGTTCTTC. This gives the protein CASSDSDRGNEQFF.

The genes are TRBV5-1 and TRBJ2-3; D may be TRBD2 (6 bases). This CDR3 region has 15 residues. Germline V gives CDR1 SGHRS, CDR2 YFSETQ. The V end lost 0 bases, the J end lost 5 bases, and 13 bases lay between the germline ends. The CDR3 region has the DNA TGCGCCAGCAGCTTGGATCCGGGGGTAGAAGATACGCAGTATTTT. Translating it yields CASSLDPGVEDTQYF.

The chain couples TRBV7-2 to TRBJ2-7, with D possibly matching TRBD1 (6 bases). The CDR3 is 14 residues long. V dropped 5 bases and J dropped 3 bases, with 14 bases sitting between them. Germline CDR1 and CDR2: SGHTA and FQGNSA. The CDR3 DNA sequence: TGTGCCAGCAGCCAAGGGGTAGGGGGCTACGAGCAGTACTTC. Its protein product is CASSQGVGGYEQYF.

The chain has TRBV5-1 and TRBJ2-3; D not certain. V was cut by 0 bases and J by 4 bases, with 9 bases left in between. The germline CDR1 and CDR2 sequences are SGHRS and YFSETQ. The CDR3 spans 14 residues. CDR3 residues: CASSLDLVSDTQYF. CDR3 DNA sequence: TGCGCCAGCAGCTTGGATCTAGTATCAGATACGCAGTATTTT.

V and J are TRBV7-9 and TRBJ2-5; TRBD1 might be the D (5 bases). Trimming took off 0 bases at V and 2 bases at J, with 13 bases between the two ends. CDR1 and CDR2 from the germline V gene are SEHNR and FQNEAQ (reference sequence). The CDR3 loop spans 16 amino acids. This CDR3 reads CASSLAMTERQETQYF. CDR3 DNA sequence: TGTGCCAGCAGCTTAGCGATGACAGAGAGACAAGAGACCCAGTACTTC.

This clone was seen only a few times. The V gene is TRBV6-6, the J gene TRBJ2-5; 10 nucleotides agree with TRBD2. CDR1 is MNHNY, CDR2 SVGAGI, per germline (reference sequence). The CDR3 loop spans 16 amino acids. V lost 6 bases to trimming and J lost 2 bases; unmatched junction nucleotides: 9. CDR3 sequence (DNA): TGTGCCAGCAGCATGGGTCAAGCGGGGGGGCAAGAGACCCAGTACTTC. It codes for CASSMGQAGGQETQYF.

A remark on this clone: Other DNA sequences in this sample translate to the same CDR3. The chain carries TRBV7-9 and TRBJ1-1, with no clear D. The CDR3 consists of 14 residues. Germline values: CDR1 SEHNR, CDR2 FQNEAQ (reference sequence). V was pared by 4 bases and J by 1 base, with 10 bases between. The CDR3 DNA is TGTGCCAGCAGCTCCCGGGCCGCGAACACTGAAGCTTTCTTT. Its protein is CASSSRAANTEAFF.

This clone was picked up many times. This CDR3 reads CSVYLGHGANIQYF. For the CDR3, the DNA is TGCAGCGTATACCTCGGACATGGGGCAAACATTCAGTACTTC. The chain carries TRBV29-1 and TRBJ2-4; D is possibly TRBD1 (5 bases). The CDR3 is made up of 14 amino acids. V dropped 6 bases and J dropped 6 bases, with 18 bases sitting between them. Germline-derived CDR1 and CDR2 are SQVTM and ANQGSEA.

CDR3 loop: CASSLEWTSYAGELFF. The CDR3 DNA reads as TGTGCCAGCAGCTTAGAGTGGACTAGCTACGCCGGGGAGCTGTTTTTT. J is TRBJ2-2 and V is TRBV11-2; the match to TRBD2 covers 8 bases. Germline V gives CDR1 SGHAT, CDR2 FQNNGV. V lost 0 bases to trimming and J lost 6 bases; unmatched junction nucleotides: 6. The CDR3 runs to 16 residues.

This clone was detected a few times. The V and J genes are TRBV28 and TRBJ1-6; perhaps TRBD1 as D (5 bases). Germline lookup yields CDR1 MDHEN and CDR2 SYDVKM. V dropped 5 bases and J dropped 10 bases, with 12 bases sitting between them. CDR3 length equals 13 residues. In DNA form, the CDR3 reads TGTGCCAGCAGTCCTGACAGAGACTCACCCCTCCACTTT. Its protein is CASSPDRDSPLHF. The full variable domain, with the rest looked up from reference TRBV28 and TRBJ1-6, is DVKVTQSSRYLVKRTGEKVFLECVQDMDHENMFWYRQDPGLGLRLIYFSYDVKMKEKGDIPEGYSVSREKKERFSLILESASTNQTSMYLCASSPDRDSPLHFGNGTRLTVT.

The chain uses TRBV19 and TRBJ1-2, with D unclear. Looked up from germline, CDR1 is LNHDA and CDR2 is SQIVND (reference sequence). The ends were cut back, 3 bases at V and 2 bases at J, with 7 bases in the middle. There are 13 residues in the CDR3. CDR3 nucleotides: TGTGCCAGTAGTATGCCAGGCAACTATGGCTACACCTTC. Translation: CASSMPGNYGYTF. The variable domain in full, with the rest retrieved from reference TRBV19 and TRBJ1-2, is DGGITQSPKYLFRKEGQNVTLSCEQNLNHDAMYWYRQDPGQGLRLIYYSQIVNDFQKGDIAEGYSVSREKKESFPLTVTSAQKNPTAFYLCASSMPGNYGYTFGSGTRLTVV.

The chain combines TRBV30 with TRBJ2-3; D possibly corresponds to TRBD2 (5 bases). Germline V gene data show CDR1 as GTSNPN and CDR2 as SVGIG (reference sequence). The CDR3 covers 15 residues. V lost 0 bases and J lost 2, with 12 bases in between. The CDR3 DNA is TGTGCCTGGAGTGTATTGGAGGTAGCCACAGATACGCAGTATTTT. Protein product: CAWSVLEVATDTQYF.

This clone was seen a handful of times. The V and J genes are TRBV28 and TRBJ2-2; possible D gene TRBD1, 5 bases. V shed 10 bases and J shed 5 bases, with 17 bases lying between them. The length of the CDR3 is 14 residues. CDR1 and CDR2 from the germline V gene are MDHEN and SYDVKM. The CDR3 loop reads CATMAVPGTGELFF. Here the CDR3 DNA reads TGTGCCACCATGGCGGTCCCAGGGACCGGGGAGCTGTTTTTT.

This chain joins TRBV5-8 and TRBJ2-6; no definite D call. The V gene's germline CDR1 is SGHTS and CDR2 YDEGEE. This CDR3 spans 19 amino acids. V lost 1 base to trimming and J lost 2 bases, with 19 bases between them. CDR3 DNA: TGTGCCAGCAGCTTGTGGGGATTGGGAAGGGCCGCTGGGGCCAACGTCCTGACTTTC. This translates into CASSLWGLGRAAGANVLTF.